This T cell receptor beta chain emerged from a study of blood T cell repertoires in COVID-19. TCRdb's table, derived via immunoSEQ multiplex PCR, lists solely in-frame clones and lacks some. The table lists 300,000 to 400,000 clones, 85% to 90% of them singletons. The CDR3 is 15 residues long. Germline V gene sequence: CDR1 MDHEN, CDR2 SYDVKM. V was shortened by 2 bases and J by 8 bases, with 18 bases between the two germline ends. This rearrangement joins TRBV28 to TRBJ1-2, with D maybe TRBD1 (6 bases). Material for sequencing was PBMCs or T cells enriched from blood (not recorded which). The TCR was taken from a woman under 30 who had recovered from COVID-19. DNA of the CDR3: TGTGCCAGCAGTTTAATGACAGCTACAGGGCAAGGCTACACCTTC. This codes for CASSLMTATGQGYTF.